These 11 T cell receptor beta chains were all obtained from the same sample, sequenced in a study of CD8 T cells in ankylosing spondylitis. Study findings and constraints: Ankylosing spondylitis blood appeared to carry a characteristic TCR beta motif of several highly homologous variants.

From the 5' RACE reads, TCRdb called clonotypes with MiXCR, one entry per CDR3 protein. Of about 500,000 distinct CDR3 sequences listed, roughly 13% are singletons. What these receptors recognize is not known. Sequenced: blood, either unsorted or a sorted T cell fraction (not recorded which). These receptors were taken from a male donor with ankylosing spondylitis.

This clonotype was seen repeatedly, ten times or more. The J gene is TRBJ1-4, the V gene TRBV7-2; no firm D call. The CDR3 is 13 amino acids. V lost 5 bases to trimming and J lost 8 bases, with 12 bases between them. CDR1 is SGHTA, CDR2 FQGNSA, per germline. The CDR3 nucleotides are TGTGCCAGCAGCCTACTGGAGGGCGAAAAACTGTTTTTT. Protein: CASSLLEGEKLFF.

CDR3: CASSLGLAGRVDTQYF. Written as DNA, the CDR3 is TGTGCCAGCAGCTTAGGGCTAGCGGGACGGGTAGATACGCAGTATTTT. The chain carries TRBV11-2 and TRBJ2-3; TRBD2 agrees at 9 bases. Germline-derived CDR1 and CDR2 are SGHAT and FQNNGV. This CDR3 spans 16 amino acids. Germline trimming cut 1 base from V and 5 bases from J; bases unmatched to any gene: 7.

The chain recombines TRBV11-3 with TRBJ2-2, with D uncertain. V was cut by 1 base and J by 2 bases, with 14 bases left in between. The CDR3 consists of 17 residues. Germline CDR1 and CDR2: SGHNT and YENEEA. CDR3 sequence (DNA): TGTGCCAGCAGCTTAGGATTGAGACTTTCTAACACCGGGGAGCTGTTTTTT. This codes for CASSLGLRLSNTGELFF.

The gene calls are TRBV7-2 and TRBJ2-5, with TRBD2 matching 13 bases. Unmatched junction bases numbered 9, after V lost 0 bases and J lost 5 bases. This CDR3 is built from 18 residues. Germline V CDR1 and CDR2: SGHTA, FQGNSA. The CDR3 loop reads CASSLALGLAGVLETQYF. The CDR3 region has the DNA TGTGCCAGCAGCTTAGCGCTTGGACTAGCGGGAGTCCTCGAGACCCAGTACTTC.

At least ten counts were recorded for this clonotype. The V and J genes are TRBV2 and TRBJ2-2, with no clear D. Germline V gene sequence: CDR1 SNHLY, CDR2 FYNNEI. Between the trimmed V and J ends, which lost 4 bases and 0 bases, there was a span of 0 bases. The CDR3 runs 12 residues. The DNA for the CDR3 is TGTGCCAGCAGTGCGAACACCGGGGAGCTGTTTTTT. It translates to CASSANTGELFF.

The chain is built from TRBV20-1 and TRBJ1-2, with D unresolved. The CDR3 contains 11 residues. CDR1 and CDR2 from the germline V gene are DFQATT and SNEGSKA (reference sequence). V lost 0 bases to trimming and J lost 8 bases, with 7 bases between them. The CDR3 region is CSARDYGGYTF. The CDR3 DNA follows: TGCAGTGCTAGAGATTATGGAGGCTACACCTTC.

The V gene is TRBV5-1, the J gene TRBJ2-5, with 10 bases fitting TRBD2. CDR3 length: 15 residues. The germline V gene has CDR1 SGHRS and CDR2 YFSETQ. V lost 0 bases to trimming and J lost 5 bases; unmatched junction nucleotides: 4. The CDR3 coding sequence is TGCGCCAGCAGCTTGGCTCTAGCGGGGGCGGAGACCCAGTACTTC. Amino acids: CASSLALAGAETQYF.

This clonotype was detected many times. The rearrangement links TRBV7-9 to TRBJ2-1; 7 bases line up with TRBD1. V dropped 2 bases and J dropped 4; count of bases not matched to a gene: 5. Germline loops: CDR1 SEHNR, CDR2 FQNEAQ (reference sequence). This CDR3 comprises 15 residues. In DNA form, the CDR3 reads TGTGCCAGCAGCTTAACACAGGGGCTATACAATGAGCAGTTCTTC. It encodes CASSLTQGLYNEQFF.

As for this clonotype: Without the conserved terminal phenylalanine or tryptophan, this CDR3 likely stems from a read error. The V gene is TRBV3-1, the J gene TRBJ1-1; D perhaps matches TRBD1 (6 bases). Between the trimmed V and J ends, which lost 1 base and 5 bases, there was a span of 11 bases. Germline CDR1 and CDR2: LGHDT and YNNKEL (reference sequence). This CDR3 has 14 amino acids. In DNA form, the CDR3 reads TGTGCCAGCAGCCAAGCGTCAGGGGAAACTGAAGCTTTCTCT. This gives the protein CASSQASGETEAFS.

V is TRBV5-1 and J is TRBJ2-1; D unclear. This CDR3 has 15 amino acids. V lost 0 bases and J lost 4, with 11 bases in between. CDR1 SGHRS and CDR2 YFSETQ come from the germline V gene. This CDR3 reads CASSLARSLYNEQFF. CDR3 nucleotides: TGCGCCAGCAGCTTGGCCCGGAGTTTGTACAATGAGCAGTTCTTC. Filled out from reference TRBV5-1 and TRBJ2-1, the complete variable domain reads KAGVTQTPRYLIKTRGQQVTLSCSPISGHRSVSWYQQTPGQGLQFLFEYFSETQRNKGNFPGRFSGRQFSNSRSEMNVSTLELGDSALYLCASSLARSLYNEQFFGPGTRLTVL.

This clonotype was found many times. The chain combines TRBV4-1 with TRBJ1-4, with D possibly matching TRBD1 (5 bases). This CDR3 has 17 amino acids. The germline gives CDR1 MGHRA, CDR2 YSYEKL. The V gene lost 5 bases and the J gene lost 6 bases, with 22 bases spanning the gap. CDR3 protein: CASSFLGRTFRDEKLFF. The CDR3, as DNA: TGCGCCAGCAGCTTTCTAGGTCGGACTTTCAGGGATGAAAAACTGTTTTTT.